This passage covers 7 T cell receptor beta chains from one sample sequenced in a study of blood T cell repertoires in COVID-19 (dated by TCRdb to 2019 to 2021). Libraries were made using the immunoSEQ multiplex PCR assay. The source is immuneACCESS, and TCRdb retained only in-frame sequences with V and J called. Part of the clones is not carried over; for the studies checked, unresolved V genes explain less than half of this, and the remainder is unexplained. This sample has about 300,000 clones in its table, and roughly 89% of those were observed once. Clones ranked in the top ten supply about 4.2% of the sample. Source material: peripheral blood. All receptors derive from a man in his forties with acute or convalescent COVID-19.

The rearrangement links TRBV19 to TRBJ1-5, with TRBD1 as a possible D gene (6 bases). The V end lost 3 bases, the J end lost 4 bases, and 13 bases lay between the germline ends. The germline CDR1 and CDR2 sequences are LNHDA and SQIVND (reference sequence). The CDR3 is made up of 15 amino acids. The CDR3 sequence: CASSMFSRGNQPQHF. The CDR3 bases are TGTGCCAGTAGTATGTTCTCTAGGGGGAATCAGCCCCAGCATTTT.

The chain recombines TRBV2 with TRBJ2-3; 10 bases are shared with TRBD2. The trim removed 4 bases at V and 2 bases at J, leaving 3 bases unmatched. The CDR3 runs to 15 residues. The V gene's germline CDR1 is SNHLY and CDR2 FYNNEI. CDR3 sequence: CASSALAGVTDTQYF. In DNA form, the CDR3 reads TGTGCCAGCAGTGCGCTAGCGGGGGTCACAGATACGCAGTATTTT.

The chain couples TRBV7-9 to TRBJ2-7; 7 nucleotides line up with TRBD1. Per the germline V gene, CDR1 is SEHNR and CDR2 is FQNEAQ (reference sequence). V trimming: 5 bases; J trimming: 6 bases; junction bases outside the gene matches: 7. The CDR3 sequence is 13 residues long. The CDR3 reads CASSPGQTLEQYF. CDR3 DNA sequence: TGTGCCAGCAGCCCGGGACAGACCCTCGAGCAGTACTTC.

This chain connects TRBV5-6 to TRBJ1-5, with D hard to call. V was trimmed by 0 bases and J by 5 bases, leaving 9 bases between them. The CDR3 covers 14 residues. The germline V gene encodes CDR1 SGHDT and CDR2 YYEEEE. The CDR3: CASSLGGGYQPQHF. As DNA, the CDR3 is TGTGCCAGCAGCTTGGGTGGCGGATATCAGCCCCAGCATTTT.

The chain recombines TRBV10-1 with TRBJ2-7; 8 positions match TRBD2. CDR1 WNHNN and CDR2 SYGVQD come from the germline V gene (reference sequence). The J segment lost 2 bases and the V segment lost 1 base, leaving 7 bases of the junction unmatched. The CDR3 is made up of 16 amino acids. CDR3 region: CASSEWSGGPTYEQYF. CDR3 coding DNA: TGCGCCAGCAGTGAGTGGAGCGGGGGTCCCACCTACGAGCAGTACTTC.

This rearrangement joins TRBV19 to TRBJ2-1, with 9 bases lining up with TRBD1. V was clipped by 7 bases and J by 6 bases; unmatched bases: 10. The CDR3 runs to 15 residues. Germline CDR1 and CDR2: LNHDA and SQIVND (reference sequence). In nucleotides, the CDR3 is TGTGCCAGTACCCTGGGACAGGGAGGTACCAATGAGCAGTTCTTC. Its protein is CASTLGQGGTNEQFF.

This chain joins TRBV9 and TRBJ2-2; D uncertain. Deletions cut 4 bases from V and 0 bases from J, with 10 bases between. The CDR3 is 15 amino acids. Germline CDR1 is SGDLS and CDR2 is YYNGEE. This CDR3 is CASSLRHANTGELFF. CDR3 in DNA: TGTGCCAGCAGCCTCCGACACGCGAACACCGGGGAGCTGTTTTTT.